Listed below are T cell receptor beta chains from one sample, sequenced in a study of T cell repertoires in cytomegalovirus infection. No antigen has been assigned to these receptors. TCRdb re-called the reads through MiXCR, storing one row per CDR3 protein. Of roughly 500,000 distinct CDR3 sequences listed, roughly a third are singletons. The sequenced sample was cultured PBMCs, obtained from culture after CMV antigen stimulation. The receptors come from a human donor in good health (CMV status not recorded). Some clones in this sample may be carry-over from other donors' samples. Both conserved end residues are part of each CDR3. D genes are given only for firm matches. Where a row states a size, it is once, few, many or the class of an expanded clone; other rows omit it.

V gene	J gene	D gene	clone size	CDR3 DNA	CDR3 protein
TRBV20-1	TRBJ2-2	.	few	TGCAGTGCTAGATACGGGACGGACGGGGAGCTGTTTTTT	CSARYGTDGELFF
TRBV6-2/TRBV6-3	TRBJ1-5	TRBD1	.	TGTGCCAGCACAAAGGGACAGCACAATCAGCCCCAGCATTTT	CASTKGQHNQPQHF
TRBV7-2	TRBJ2-5	.	many	TGTGCCAGCAGCTACGGGACGGCAGAGACCCAGTACTTC	CASSYGTAETQYF
TRBV7-2	TRBJ2-3	TRBD2	few	TGTGCCAGCAGGTTAGCGGGAGGGAAATCTACGCAGTATTTT	CASRLAGGKSTQYF
TRBV7-2	TRBJ1-1	.	many	TGTGCCAGCAGACCCCCCCGTGACAGGCTAAACACTGAAGCTTTCTTT	CASRPPRDRLNTEAFF
TRBV7-2	TRBJ2-3	.	.	TGTGCCAGCAGCTCCGGGAGTAATACGCAGTATTTT	CASSSGSNTQYF
TRBV7-2	TRBJ2-5	.	few	TGTGCCAGCAGCTTAGAATTAAGACAGCGGGTGGGACAAGAGACCCAGTACTTC	CASSLELRQRVGQETQYF
TRBV12-3/TRBV12-4	TRBJ1-6	TRBD1	few	TGTGCCAGCAGAAATACAGGGGCGAATTCACCCCTCCACTTT	CASRNTGANSPLHF
TRBV11-2	TRBJ1-1	.	.	TGTGCCAGCAGCCCACGCCGAGGGGCGGAGGACACTGAAGCTTTCTTT	CASSPRRGAEDTEAFF
TRBV7-2	TRBJ1-2	TRBD1	.	TGTGCCAGCAGCAATCGACAGGGGAACTATGGCTACACCTTC	CASSNRQGNYGYTF
TRBV6-6	TRBJ2-4	.	.	TGTGCCAGCAGTTACTCGCGGGACGGAAACATTCAGTACTTC	CASSYSRDGNIQYF
TRBV19	TRBJ2-1	.	few	TGTGCCAGTAGCTTTACGAATGAGCAGTTCTTC	CASSFTNEQFF
TRBV12-3/TRBV12-4	TRBJ1-4	.	.	TGTGCCAGCAGCCCCACAGGGTGGCGTGAAAAACTGTTTTTT	CASSPTGWREKLFF
TRBV4-1	TRBJ2-2	TRBD1	.	TGCGCCAGCAGCCCCAGACAGGGGTTCAACACCGGGGAGCTGTTTTTT	CASSPRQGFNTGELFF
TRBV12-3/TRBV12-4	TRBJ1-2	.	.	TGTGCCAGCAGTTTAAACAGGGAATATGGCTACACCTTC	CASSLNREYGYTF
TRBV19	TRBJ1-5	TRBD1	few	TGTGCCAGTAGTCCACCACAGGGGTTAGATCTTAGCAATCAGCCCCAGCATTTT	CASSPPQGLDLSNQPQHF
TRBV4-3	TRBJ2-1	.	.	TGCGCCAGCAGCCAAGATCAAGGGAGCTCCTACAATGAGCAGTTCTTC	CASSQDQGSSYNEQFF
TRBV7-2	TRBJ2-5	TRBD1	many	TGTGCCAGCAGCCTAGTCCGGACAGGCGGCCAAGAGACCCAGTACTTC	CASSLVRTGGQETQYF
TRBV14	TRBJ2-1	TRBD2	.	TGTGCCAGCAGCCACCTAGCGGGAGGTTATGGAAATGAGCAGTTCTTC	CASSHLAGGYGNEQFF
TRBV7-2	TRBJ2-5	TRBD2	many	TGTGCCAGCAGCTTAGCCCCTAGCGGGAGAGAGACCCAGTACTTC	CASSLAPSGRETQYF
TRBV20-1	TRBJ2-2	TRBD2	.	TGCAGTGCTGGGGGGGGAGGCCTCCCCGGGGAGCTGTTTTTT	CSAGGGGLPGELFF
TRBV27	TRBJ2-1	TRBD2	.	TGTGCCAGCTATCGGGCGGGAGTTGTTAATGAGCAGTTCTTC	CASYRAGVVNEQFF
TRBV6-2/TRBV6-3	TRBJ2-4	.	.	TGTGCCAGCAGTTACAGTGGCTACAGCGGCGTAAACATTCAGTACTTC	CASSYSGYSGVNIQYF
TRBV6-1	TRBJ1-2	TRBD1	.	TGTGCCAGCAGGCCCCCTGGGACAGCCCATGGCTACACCTTC	CASRPPGTAHGYTF
TRBV25-1	TRBJ1-5	.	few	TGTGCCAGCAGTGAGTTCGGAAGCAATCAGCCCCAGCATTTT	CASSEFGSNQPQHF
TRBV7-9	TRBJ2-1	TRBD2	few	TGTGCCAGCAGCCTGGGACTAGGAGGACTTGGAGATGAGCAGTTCTTC	CASSLGLGGLGDEQFF
TRBV7-2	TRBJ1-1	.	many	TGTGCCAGCAGCACCCTCTCGACAGGCCGGGCTGCTTTCTTT	CASSTLSTGRAAFF
TRBV7-2	TRBJ1-5	.	many	TGTGCCAGCAGCCCCAGGGGTTATAGCAATCAGCCCCAGCATTTT	CASSPRGYSNQPQHF